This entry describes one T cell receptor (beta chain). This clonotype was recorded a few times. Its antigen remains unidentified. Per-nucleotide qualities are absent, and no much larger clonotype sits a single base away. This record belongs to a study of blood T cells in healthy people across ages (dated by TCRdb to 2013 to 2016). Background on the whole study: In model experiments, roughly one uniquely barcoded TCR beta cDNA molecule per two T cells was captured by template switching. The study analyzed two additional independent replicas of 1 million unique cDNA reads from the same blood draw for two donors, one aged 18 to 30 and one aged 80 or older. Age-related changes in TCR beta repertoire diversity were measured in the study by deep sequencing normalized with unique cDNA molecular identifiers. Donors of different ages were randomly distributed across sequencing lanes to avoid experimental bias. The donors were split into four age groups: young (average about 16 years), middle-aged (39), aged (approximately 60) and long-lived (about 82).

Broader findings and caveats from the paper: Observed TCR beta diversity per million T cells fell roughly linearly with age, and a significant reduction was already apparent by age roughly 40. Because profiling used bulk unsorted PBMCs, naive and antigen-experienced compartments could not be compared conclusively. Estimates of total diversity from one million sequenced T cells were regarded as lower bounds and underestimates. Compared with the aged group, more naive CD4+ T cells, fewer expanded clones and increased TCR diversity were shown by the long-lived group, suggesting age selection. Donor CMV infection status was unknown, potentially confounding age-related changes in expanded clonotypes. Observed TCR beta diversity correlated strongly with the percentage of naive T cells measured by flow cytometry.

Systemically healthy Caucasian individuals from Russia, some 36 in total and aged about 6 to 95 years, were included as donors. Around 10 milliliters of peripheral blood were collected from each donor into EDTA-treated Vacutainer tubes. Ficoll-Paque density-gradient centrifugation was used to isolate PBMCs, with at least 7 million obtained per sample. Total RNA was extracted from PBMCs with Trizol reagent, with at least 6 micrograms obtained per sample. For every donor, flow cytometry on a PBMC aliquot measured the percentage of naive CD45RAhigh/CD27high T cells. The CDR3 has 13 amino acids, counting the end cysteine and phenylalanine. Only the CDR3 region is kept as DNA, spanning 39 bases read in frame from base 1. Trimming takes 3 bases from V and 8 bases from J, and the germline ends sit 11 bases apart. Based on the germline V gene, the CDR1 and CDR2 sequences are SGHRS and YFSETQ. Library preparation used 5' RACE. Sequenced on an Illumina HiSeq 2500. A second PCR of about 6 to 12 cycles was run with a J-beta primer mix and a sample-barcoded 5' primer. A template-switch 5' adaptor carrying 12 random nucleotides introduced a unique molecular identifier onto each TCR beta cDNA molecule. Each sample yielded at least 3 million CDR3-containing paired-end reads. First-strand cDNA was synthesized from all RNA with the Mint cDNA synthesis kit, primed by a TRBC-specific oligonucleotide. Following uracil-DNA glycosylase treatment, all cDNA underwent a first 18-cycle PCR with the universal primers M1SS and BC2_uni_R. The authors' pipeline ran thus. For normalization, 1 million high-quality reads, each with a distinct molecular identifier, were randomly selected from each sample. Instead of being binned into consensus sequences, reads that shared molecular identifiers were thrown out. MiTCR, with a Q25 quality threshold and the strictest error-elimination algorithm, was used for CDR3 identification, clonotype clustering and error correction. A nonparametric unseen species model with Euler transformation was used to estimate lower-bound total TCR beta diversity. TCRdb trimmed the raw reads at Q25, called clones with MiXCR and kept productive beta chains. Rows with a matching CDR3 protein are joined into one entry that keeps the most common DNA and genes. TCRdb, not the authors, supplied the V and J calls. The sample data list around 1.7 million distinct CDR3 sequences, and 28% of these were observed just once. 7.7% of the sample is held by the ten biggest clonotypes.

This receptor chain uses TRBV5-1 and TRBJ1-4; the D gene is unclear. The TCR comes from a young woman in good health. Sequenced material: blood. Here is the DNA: TGCGCCAGCAGCTGGTTACAGAGCGAAAAACTGTTTTTT. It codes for CASSWLQSEKLFF.